This T cell receptor (beta chain) was captured in a study of chemoradiotherapy in HPV16-positive cancers. Background on the study: Candidate HPV-specific clones and shared TCR motifs came from two HPV16-positive patients.

The assay was immunoSEQ multiplex PCR, and TCRdb's table has in-frame clones only and misses some. The repertoire has around 6,600 clones, roughly 80% of them found once; the top ten carry 5.5% to 7.5%. The CDR3 length is 14 residues. Germline V CDR1 and CDR2: LNHDA, SQIVND (reference sequence). With V trimmed by 3 bases and J by 6 bases, 7 bases remained unmatched. J is TRBJ2-7 and V is TRBV19; TRBD1 matches 8 bases. The sequence derives from a human donor with HPV-associated anogenital cancer. Specimen: tumor tissue, collected from a patient who underwent chemoradiotherapy. In DNA form, the CDR3 reads TGTGCCAGTAGTATCGGGACAGGTGGGACCGAGCAGTACTTC. Its translation: CASSIGTGGTEQYF.